This TCR beta chain is drawn from a study of blood T cell repertoires in COVID-19. V lost 0 bases to trimming and J lost 0 bases; unmatched junction nucleotides: 11. CDR1 and CDR2 (germline): SGHRS, YFSETQ. The CDR3 runs 19 residues. TCRdb keeps only in-frame clones here, not all; method: immunoSEQ multiplex PCR. The sample lists roughly 300,000 clones, about nine tenths occurring once. The sequenced material came from PBMCs or T cells enriched from blood (not recorded which). The chain carries TRBV5-1 and TRBJ2-1; TRBD2 matches 8 bases. This TCR was sampled from a woman aged 18-29 years who had recovered from COVID-19. DNA of the CDR3: TGCGCCAGCAGCTTGGGAAGAGCGGGAGCTAAACGCTCCTACAATGAGCAGTTCTTC. Amino acid sequence: CASSLGRAGAKRSYNEQFF.